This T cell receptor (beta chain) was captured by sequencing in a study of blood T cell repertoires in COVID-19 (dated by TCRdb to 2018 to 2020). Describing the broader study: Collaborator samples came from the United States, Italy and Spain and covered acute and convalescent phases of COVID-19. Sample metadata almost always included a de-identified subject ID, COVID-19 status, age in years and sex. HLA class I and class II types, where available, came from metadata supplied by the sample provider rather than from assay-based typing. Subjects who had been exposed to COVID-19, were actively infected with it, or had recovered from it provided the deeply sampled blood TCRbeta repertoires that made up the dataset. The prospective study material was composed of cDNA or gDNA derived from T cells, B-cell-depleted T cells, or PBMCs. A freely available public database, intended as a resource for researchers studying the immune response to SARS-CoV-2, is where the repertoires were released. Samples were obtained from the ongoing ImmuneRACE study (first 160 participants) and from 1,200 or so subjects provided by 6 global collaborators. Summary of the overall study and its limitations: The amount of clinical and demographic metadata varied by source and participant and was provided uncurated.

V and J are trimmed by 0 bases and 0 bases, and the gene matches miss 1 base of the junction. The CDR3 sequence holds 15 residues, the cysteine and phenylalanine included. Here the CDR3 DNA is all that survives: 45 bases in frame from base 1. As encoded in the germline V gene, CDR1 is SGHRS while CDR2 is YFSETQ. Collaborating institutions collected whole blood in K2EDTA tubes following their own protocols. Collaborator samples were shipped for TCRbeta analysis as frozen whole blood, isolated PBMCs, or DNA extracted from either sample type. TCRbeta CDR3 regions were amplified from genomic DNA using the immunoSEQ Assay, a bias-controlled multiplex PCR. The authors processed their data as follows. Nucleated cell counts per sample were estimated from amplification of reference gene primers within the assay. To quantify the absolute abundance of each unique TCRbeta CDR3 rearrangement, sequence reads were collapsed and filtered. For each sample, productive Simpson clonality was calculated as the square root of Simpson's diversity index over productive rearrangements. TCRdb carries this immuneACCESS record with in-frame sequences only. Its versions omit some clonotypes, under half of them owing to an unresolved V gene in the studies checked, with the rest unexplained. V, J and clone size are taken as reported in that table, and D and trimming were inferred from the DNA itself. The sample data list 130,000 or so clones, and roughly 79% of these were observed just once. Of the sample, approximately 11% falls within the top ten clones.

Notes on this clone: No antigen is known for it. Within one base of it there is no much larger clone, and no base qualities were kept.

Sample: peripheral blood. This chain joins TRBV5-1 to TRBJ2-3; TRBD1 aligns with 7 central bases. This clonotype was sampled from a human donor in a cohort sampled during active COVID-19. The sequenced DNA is TGCGCCAGCAGCTTGGACAGGGGTAGCACAGATACGCAGTATTTT. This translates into CASSLDRGSTDTQYF. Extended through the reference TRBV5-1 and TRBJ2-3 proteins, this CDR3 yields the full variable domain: KAGVTQTPRYLIKTRGQQVTLSCSPISGHRSVSWYQQTPGQGLQFLFEYFSETQRNKGNFPGRFSGRQFSNSRSEMNVSTLELGDSALYLCASSLDRGSTDTQYFGPGTRLTVL.